The 26 T cell receptor beta chains presented below share a single source sample, sequenced in a study of OX40 agonist ivuxolimab in advanced cancers. Clones were sequenced by immunoSEQ multiplex PCR, and TCRdb holds only the in-frame ones, with some missing. The sample lists about 53,000 clones, around 85% occurring once. The sequences come from CD4+ or CD8+ T cells sorted from blood, collected in a trial of the OX40 agonist ivuxolimab. The receptors were sampled from an adult with an advanced solid tumor such as melanoma, head and neck, liver or kidney cancer.

V gene TRBV5-4 combines with J gene TRBJ2-3; 7 bases fit TRBD2. V was pared by 0 bases and J by 3 bases, with 4 bases of the junction left unmatched. Germline assignment: CDR1 SGHNT and CDR2 YYREEE (reference sequence). CDR3 length equals 15 residues. CDR3 coding DNA: TGTGCCAGCAGCTTGGACCCTAGCGGTACAGATACGCAGTATTTT. This encodes CASSLDPSGTDTQYF.

The genes are TRBV15 and TRBJ2-7; D may be TRBD2 (6 bases). V was trimmed by 3 bases and J by 6 bases, leaving 21 bases between them. The germline gives CDR1 LNHNV, CDR2 YYDKDF (reference sequence). The CDR3 totals 16 residues. The CDR3 DNA follows: TGTGCCACCAGCAGGGGGGTCATGTTTGGAGGGGCCGAGCAGTACTTC. Translating gives CATSRGVMFGGAEQYF.

The chain has TRBV2 and TRBJ2-1; D ambiguous. V lost 4 bases, J lost 3 bases, and 10 bases lay in between. The CDR3 spans 14 residues. Germline V gene lookup returns CDR1 SNHLY and CDR2 FYNNEI. This CDR3 is CASSGGGSYNEQFF. The CDR3 DNA follows: TGTGCCAGCAGTGGGGGTGGTAGCTACAATGAGCAGTTCTTC.

This chain uses TRBV14 with TRBJ1-3; D is possibly TRBD1 (6 bases). CDR3 size: 14 residues. Trimming took 3 bases from V and 9 from J, leaving 15 bases between them. In germline, CDR1 is SGHDN, CDR2 FVKESK. The CDR3, as DNA: TGTGCCAGCAGCCAGGCTGGACAGAGATCCACCATATATTTT. The encoded protein is CASSQAGQRSTIYF.

The chain carries TRBV5-1 and TRBJ2-7, with 12 bases matching TRBD1. The CDR3 sequence is 15 residues long. Germline V lookup: CDR1 SGHRS, CDR2 YFSETQ. Trimming cost V 8 bases and J 2 bases; bases outside gene matches: 8. The CDR3 spells CASRDRGRGPYEQYF. The CDR3 DNA reads TGCGCCAGTCGGGACAGGGGGCGGGGGCCCTACGAGCAGTACTTC.

This clone has just a few counts. The rearrangement links TRBV19 to TRBJ1-5, with D perhaps TRBD1 (5 bases). Germline V gene data show CDR1 as LNHDA and CDR2 as SQIVND (reference sequence). The CDR3 consists of 13 residues. V was pared by 4 bases and J by 7 bases, with 11 bases between. DNA for the CDR3: TGTGCCAGTAGTACCGGACAACGCCAGCCCCAGCATTTT. Translation gives CASSTGQRQPQHF. The full variable domain, completed using reference TRBV19 and TRBJ1-5, is DGGITQSPKYLFRKEGQNVTLSCEQNLNHDAMYWYRQDPGQGLRLIYYSQIVNDFQKGDIAEGYSVSREKKESFPLTVTSAQKNPTAFYLCASSTGQRQPQHFGDGTRLSIL.

The chain has TRBV6-1 and TRBJ1-5, with TRBD1 as a possible D gene (5 bases). The ends were cut back, 4 bases at V and 0 bases at J, with 19 bases in the middle. There are 18 residues in the CDR3. Germline assignment: CDR1 MNHNS and CDR2 SASEGT. This CDR3 is CASSASGKGSYSNQPQHF. CDR3 DNA sequence: TGTGCCAGCAGTGCGTCGGGGAAGGGGTCCTATAGCAATCAGCCCCAGCATTTT.

The chain employs TRBV10-1 and TRBJ2-1; 10 bases map to TRBD1. The germline gives CDR1 WNHNN, CDR2 SYGVQD (reference sequence). Trimming cost V 7 bases and J 8 bases; bases outside gene matches: 11. The CDR3 extends over 15 amino acids. The DNA for the CDR3 is TGCGCCAGCAATCCGGGACAGGGGACTTTCGATGAGCAGTTCTTC. Residues: CASNPGQGTFDEQFF.

The chain couples TRBV10-3 to TRBJ2-5; D not certain. V was trimmed by 5 bases and J by 0 bases, leaving 7 bases between them. The CDR3 is made up of 13 amino acids. Germline V gene lookup returns CDR1 ENHRY and CDR2 SYGVKD. The CDR3: CAISPGYQETQYF. CDR3 coding DNA: TGTGCCATCAGTCCCGGGTACCAAGAGACCCAGTACTTC.

The chain carries TRBV6-5 and TRBJ1-2; no definite D call. Trimming shortened V by 5 bases and J by 5 bases, and 15 bases separated the two germline ends. The CDR3 is 14 amino acids. The germline V gene has CDR1 MNHEY and CDR2 SVGAGI. CDR3 sequence reads: CASSDRAGFYGYTF. The CDR3 region has the DNA TGTGCCAGCAGTGATCGGGCGGGTTTTTATGGCTACACCTTC.

The rearrangement uses TRBV7-8 and TRBJ2-2, with D unresolved. The CDR3 has 13 residues. Trimming took 5 bases from V and 3 from J, leaving 7 bases between them. CDR1 and CDR2 (germline): SGHVS, FQNEAQ. CDR3 DNA: TGTGCCAGCAGCGACCCATACACCGGGGAGCTGTTTTTT. This sequence encodes CASSDPYTGELFF. The variable domain in full, completed from reference TRBV7-8 and TRBJ2-2, reads GAGVSQSPRYKVAKRGQDVALRCDPISGHVSLFWYQQALGQGPEFLTYFQNEAQLDKSGLPSDRFFAERPEGSVSTLKIQRTQQEDSAVYLCASSDPYTGELFFGEGSRLTVL.

The chain is built from TRBV28 and TRBJ1-5; D possibly corresponds to TRBD1 (6 bases). The CDR3 is 16 residues long. From germline, CDR1 is MDHEN and CDR2 SYDVKM. The germline V and J ends were trimmed by 6 bases and 4 bases, with 19 bases remaining between them. CDR3 residues: CASSIQIAGENQPQHF. In nucleotides, the CDR3 is TGTGCCAGCAGCATTCAAATAGCAGGGGAAAATCAGCCCCAGCATTTT.

The chain has TRBV28 and TRBJ2-7; D may be TRBD1 (7 bases). CDR1 and CDR2 (germline): MDHEN, SYDVKM. The CDR3 spans 14 residues. Trimming took 10 bases from V and 3 from J, leaving 19 bases between them. As DNA, the CDR3 is TGTGCCACCTTGGGAGGCAGGGGGTTCTACGAGCAGTACTTC. Protein: CATLGGRGFYEQYF.

This clone is judged medium-sized (0.01 to 0.1%). The genes are TRBV19 and TRBJ1-5; D might be TRBD1 (5 bases). V dropped 3 bases and J dropped 1 base, with 10 bases sitting between them. The CDR3 extends over 15 amino acids. Germline V gene sequence: CDR1 LNHDA, CDR2 SQIVND (reference sequence). Here the CDR3 reads CASSIGGGSNQPQHF. In nucleotides, the CDR3 is TGTGCCAGTAGTATTGGGGGAGGGAGCAATCAGCCCCAGCATTTT.

The DNA for the CDR3 is TGTGCCAGCAGCCAGAGGCGGGAGCGGGGAGATACGCAGTATTTT. It yields the protein CASSQRRERGDTQYF. The chain recombines TRBV11-2 with TRBJ2-3, with 7 nucleotides matching TRBD2. CDR3 length: 15 amino acids. After removal of 5 bases from V and 5 bases from J, the junction contained 10 bases not matched to a gene. Looked up from germline, CDR1 is SGHAT and CDR2 is FQNNGV. Together with reference TRBV11-2 and TRBJ2-3, the CDR3 gives the full variable domain: EAGVAQSPRYKIIEKRQSVAFWCNPISGHATLYWYQQILGQGPKLLIQFQNNGVVDDSQLPKDRFSAERLKGVDSTLKIQPAKLEDSAVYLCASSQRRERGDTQYFGPGTRLTVL.

The chain has TRBV19 and TRBJ2-7; D is possibly TRBD1 or TRBD2 (5 bases each). The CDR3 loop spans 14 amino acids. Germline V gives CDR1 LNHDA, CDR2 SQIVND (reference sequence). The V gene lost 4 bases and the J gene lost 5 bases, with 15 bases spanning the gap. The CDR3 here is CASSSLGEFDEQYF. The CDR3 DNA sequence: TGTGCCAGTAGTAGTTTGGGGGAGTTCGACGAGCAGTACTTC.

J is TRBJ2-1 and V is TRBV7-2, with D hard to call. Trimming shortened V by 1 base and J by 0 bases, and 4 bases separated the two germline ends. The germline gives CDR1 SGHTA, CDR2 FQGNSA. This CDR3 has 14 residues. CDR3 sequence: CASSLGNSYNEQFF. Written as DNA, the CDR3 is TGTGCCAGCAGCTTAGGCAACTCCTACAATGAGCAGTTCTTC.

The chain recombines TRBV30 with TRBJ1-3, with TRBD1 identical over 9 bases. Germline-derived CDR1 and CDR2 are GTSNPN and SVGIG (reference sequence). Trimming cost V 3 bases and J 7 bases; bases outside gene matches: 7. There are 14 residues in the CDR3. The CDR3 sequence: CAWRDRTGVNTIYF. The DNA of the CDR3 is TGTGCCTGGAGGGATAGGACAGGGGTGAACACCATATATTTT. Based on the CDR3 plus reference TRBV30 and TRBJ1-3, the full variable domain is SQTIHQWPATLVQPVGSPLSLECTVEGTSNPNLYWYRQAAGRGLQLLFYSVGIGQISSEVPQNLSASRPQDRQFILSSKKLLLSDSGFYLCAWRDRTGVNTIYFGEGSWLTVV.

The rearrangement joins TRBV7-9 to TRBJ1-2, with D possibly being TRBD1 (5 bases). V shed 5 bases and J shed 4 bases, with 11 bases lying between them. The CDR3 covers 13 residues. CDR1 and CDR2 (germline): SEHNR, FQNEAQ (reference sequence). The DNA for the CDR3 is TGTGCCAGCAGCCCCGACAGTATCTATGGCTACACCTTC. The encoded protein is CASSPDSIYGYTF.

This clone was observed a handful of times. As DNA, the CDR3 is TGTGCCAGCAGCTTAGCGGAGGGGCAGGGGAGGTCACCCCTCCACTTT. It codes for CASSLAEGQGRSPLHF. J is TRBJ1-6 and V is TRBV7-8; D is possibly TRBD1 (6 bases). The germline CDR1 and CDR2 sequences are SGHVS and FQNEAQ. Trimming cost V 0 bases and J 10 bases, with 16 bases left between them. The CDR3 is 16 amino acids.

The J gene is TRBJ1-2, the V gene TRBV6-1; D is unclear. The CDR3 runs 14 residues. Germline CDR1 is MNHNS and CDR2 is SASEGT. V was cut by 4 bases and J by 3 bases, with 12 bases left in between. This chain's CDR3 is CASSVHSLDYGYTF. As DNA, the CDR3 is TGTGCCAGCAGTGTACACAGCCTGGACTATGGCTACACCTTC.

This sequence joins TRBV6-1 and TRBJ2-7; no definite D call. CDR1 is MNHNS, CDR2 SASEGT, per germline. CDR3 length: 15 residues. Trimming pared 6 bases from V and 6 bases from J, leaving 21 bases between. DNA of the CDR3: TGTGCCAGCAGCGCATTACCGAACTCTCCTGGCGAGCAGTACTTC. Protein: CASSALPNSPGEQYF.

The genes are TRBV7-9 and TRBJ2-2; 8 bases map to TRBD2. Germline trimming cut 5 bases from V and 7 bases from J; bases unmatched to any gene: 12. Germline CDR1 SEHNR, CDR2 FQNEAQ (reference sequence). The length of the CDR3 is 16 residues. Written as DNA, the CDR3 is TGTGCCAGCAGCACCCCCCCCGGGACTAGAGGCGGGGAGCTGTTTTTT. Protein product: CASSTPPGTRGGELFF.

The chain combines TRBV5-1 with TRBJ2-3, with 7 bases that match TRBD1. The CDR3 covers 16 residues. V lost 0 bases to trimming and J lost 0 bases; unmatched junction nucleotides: 4. Germline lookup yields CDR1 SGHRS and CDR2 YFSETQ. CDR3 sequence reads: CASSLEGRGSTDTQYF. CDR3 DNA: TGCGCCAGCAGCTTGGAGGGCAGGGGGAGCACAGATACGCAGTATTTT.

The chain recombines TRBV2 with TRBJ1-4; D remains ambiguous. CDR3 size: 15 residues. V was shortened by 7 bases and J by 2 bases, with 14 bases between the two germline ends. CDR1 is SNHLY, CDR2 FYNNEI, per germline. The CDR3 region has the DNA TGTGCCAGCAACCTCAATCCGGGTACTAATGAAAAACTGTTTTTT. It codes for CASNLNPGTNEKLFF.

In this sample, this clone turned up once. CDR3 DNA: TGTGCCAGCAGCTTAACGGGGACAGATACGCAGTATTTT. Protein: CASSLTGTDTQYF. The chain recombines TRBV7-9 with TRBJ2-3; TRBD2 is a possible D gene (5 bases). The V end lost 2 bases, the J end lost 3 bases, and 6 bases lay between the germline ends. Per the germline V gene, CDR1 is SEHNR and CDR2 is FQNEAQ (reference sequence). The CDR3 is 13 amino acids.